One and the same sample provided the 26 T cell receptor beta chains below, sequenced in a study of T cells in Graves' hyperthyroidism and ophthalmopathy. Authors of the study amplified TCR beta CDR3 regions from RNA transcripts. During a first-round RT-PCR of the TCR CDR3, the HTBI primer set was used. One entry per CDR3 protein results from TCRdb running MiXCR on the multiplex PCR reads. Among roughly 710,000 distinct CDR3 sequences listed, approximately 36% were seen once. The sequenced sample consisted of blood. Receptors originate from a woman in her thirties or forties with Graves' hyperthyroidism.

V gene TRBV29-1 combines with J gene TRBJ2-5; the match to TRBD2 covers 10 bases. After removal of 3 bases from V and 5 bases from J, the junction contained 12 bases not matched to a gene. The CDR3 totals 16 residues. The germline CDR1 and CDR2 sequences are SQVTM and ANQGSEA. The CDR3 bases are TGCAGCGTTGAGGATCTAGCGGGAGCATCGGGTGAGACCCAGTACTTC. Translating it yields CSVEDLAGASGETQYF.

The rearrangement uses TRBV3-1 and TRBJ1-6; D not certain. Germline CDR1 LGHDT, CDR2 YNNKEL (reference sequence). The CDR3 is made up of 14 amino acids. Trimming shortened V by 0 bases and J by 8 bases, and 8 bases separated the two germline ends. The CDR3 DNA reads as TGTGCCAGCAGCCAAGATTGGGAGTATTCACCCCTCCACTTT. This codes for CASSQDWEYSPLHF.

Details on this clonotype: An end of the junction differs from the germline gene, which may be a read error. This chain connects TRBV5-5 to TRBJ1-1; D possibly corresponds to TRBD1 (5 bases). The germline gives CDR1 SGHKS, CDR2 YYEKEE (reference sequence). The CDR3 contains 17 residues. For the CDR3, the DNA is TGCGCCAGCAGCCAAGAGGGGACTGTGTATAGGTACACTGAAGCTTTCTTT. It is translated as CASSQEGTVYRYTEAFF.

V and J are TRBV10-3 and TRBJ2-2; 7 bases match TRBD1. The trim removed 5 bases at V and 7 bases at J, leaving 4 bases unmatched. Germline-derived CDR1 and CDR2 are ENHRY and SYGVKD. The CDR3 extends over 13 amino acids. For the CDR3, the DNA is TGTGCCATCAGTACAGACAGGGACGGGGAGCTGTTTTTT. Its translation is CAISTDRDGELFF.

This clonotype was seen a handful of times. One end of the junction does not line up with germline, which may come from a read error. CDR3 sequence (DNA): TGTGCCAGCAGCCCAGGGACGGCGAATGAAGAACTGTTTTTT. It codes for CASSPGTANEELFF. The gene calls are TRBV13 and TRBJ1-4; D is possibly TRBD1 (5 bases). CDR1 PRHDT and CDR2 FYEKMQ come from the germline V gene (reference sequence). The CDR3 consists of 14 residues. The whole variable domain, remainder taken from reference TRBV13 and TRBJ1-4, is AAGVIQSPRHLIKEKRETATLKCYPIPRHDTVYWYQQGPGQDPQFLISFYEKMQSDKGSIPDRFSAQQFSDYHSELNMSSLELGDSALYFCASSPGTANEELFFGSGTQLSVL.

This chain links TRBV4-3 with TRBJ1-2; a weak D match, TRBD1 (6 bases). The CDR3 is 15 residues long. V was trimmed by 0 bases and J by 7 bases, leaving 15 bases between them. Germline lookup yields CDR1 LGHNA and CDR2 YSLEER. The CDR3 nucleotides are TGCGCCAGCAGCCAAGATCATGGTCAGGGGAGTGGCTACACCTTC. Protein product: CASSQDHGQGSGYTF.

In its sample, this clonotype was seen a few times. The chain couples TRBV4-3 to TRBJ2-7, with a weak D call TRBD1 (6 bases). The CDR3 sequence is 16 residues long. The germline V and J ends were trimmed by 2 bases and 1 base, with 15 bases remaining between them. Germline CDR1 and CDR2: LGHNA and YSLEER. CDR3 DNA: TGCGCCAGCAGCCAACATGGGGGCTTCTCGTCCTACGAGCAGTACTTC. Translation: CASSQHGGFSSYEQYF.

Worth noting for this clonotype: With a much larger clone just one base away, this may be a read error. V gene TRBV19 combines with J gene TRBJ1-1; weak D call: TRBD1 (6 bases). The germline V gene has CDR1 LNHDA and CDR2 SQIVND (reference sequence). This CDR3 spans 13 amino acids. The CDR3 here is CARTGTPFTGAFF. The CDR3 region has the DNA TGTGCCAGAACAGGGACTCCCTTCACTGGAGCTTTCTTT.

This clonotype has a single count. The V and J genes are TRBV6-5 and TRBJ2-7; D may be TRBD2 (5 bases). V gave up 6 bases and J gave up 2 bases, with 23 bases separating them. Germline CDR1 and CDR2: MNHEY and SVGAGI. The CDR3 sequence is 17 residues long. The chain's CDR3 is CASSLDSGELLAYEQYF. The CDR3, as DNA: TGTGCCAGCAGCTTAGACTCCGGGGAGCTGTTGGCCTACGAGCAGTACTTC.

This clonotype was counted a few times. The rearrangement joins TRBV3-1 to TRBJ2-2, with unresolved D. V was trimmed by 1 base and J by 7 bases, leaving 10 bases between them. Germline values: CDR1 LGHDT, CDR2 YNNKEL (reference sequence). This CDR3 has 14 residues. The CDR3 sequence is CASSQGELIGELFF. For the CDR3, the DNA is TGTGCCAGCAGCCAAGGCGAGCTTATCGGGGAGCTGTTTTTT. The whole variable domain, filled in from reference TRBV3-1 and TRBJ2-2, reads DTAVSQTPKYLVTQMGNDKSIKCEQNLGHDTMYWYKQDSKKFLKIMFSYNNKELIINETVPNRFSPKSPDKAHLNLHINSLELGDSAVYFCASSQGELIGELFFGEGSRLTVL.

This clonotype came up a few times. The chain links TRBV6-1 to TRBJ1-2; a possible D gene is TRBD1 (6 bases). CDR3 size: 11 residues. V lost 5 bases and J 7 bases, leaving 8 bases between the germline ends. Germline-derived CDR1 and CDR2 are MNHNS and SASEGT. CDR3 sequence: CASSYRVGYTF. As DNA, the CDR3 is TGTGCCAGCAGTTACAGGGTTGGCTACACCTTC.

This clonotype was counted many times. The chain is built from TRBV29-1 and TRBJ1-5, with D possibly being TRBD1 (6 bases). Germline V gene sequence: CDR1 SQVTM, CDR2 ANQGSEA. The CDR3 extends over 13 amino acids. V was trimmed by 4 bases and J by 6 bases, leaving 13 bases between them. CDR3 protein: CSVARDIGQPQHF. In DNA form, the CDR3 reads TGCAGCGTTGCCCGGGACATCGGTCAGCCCCAGCATTTT.

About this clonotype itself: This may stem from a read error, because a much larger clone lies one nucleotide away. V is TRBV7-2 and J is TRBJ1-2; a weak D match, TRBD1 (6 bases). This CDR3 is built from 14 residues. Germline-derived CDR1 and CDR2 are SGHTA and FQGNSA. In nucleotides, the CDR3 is TGTGCCAGCAGCCGTACGGACAGTTTTAGTGGCCACACCTTC. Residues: CASSRTDSFSGHTF.

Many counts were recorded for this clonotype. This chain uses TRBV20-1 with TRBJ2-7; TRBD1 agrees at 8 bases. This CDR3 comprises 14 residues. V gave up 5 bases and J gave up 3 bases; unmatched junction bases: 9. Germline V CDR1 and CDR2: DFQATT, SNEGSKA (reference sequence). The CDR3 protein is CSAVGQGNNYEQYF. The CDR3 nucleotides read TGCAGTGCTGTAGGACAGGGAAATAACTACGAGCAGTACTTC.

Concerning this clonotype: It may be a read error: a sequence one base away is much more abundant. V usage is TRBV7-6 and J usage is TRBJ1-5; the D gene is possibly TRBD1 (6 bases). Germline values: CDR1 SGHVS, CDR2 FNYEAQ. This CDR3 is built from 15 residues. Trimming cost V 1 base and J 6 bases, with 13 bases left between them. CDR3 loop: CASSLVQGISQPQHF. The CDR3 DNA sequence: TGTGCCAGCAGCTTAGTACAGGGAATCAGTCAGCCCCAGCATTTT.

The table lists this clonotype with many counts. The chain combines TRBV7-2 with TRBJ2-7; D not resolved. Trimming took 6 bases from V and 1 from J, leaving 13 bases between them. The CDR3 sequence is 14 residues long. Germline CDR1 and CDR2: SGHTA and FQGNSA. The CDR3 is CASRAQSQSYEQYF. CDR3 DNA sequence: TGTGCCAGCAGGGCACAGAGCCAGTCCTACGAGCAGTACTTC.

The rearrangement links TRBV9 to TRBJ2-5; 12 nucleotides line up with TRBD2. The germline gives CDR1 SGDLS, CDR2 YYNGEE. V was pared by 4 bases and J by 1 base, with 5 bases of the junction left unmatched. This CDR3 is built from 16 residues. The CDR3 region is CASSPWTSGAQETQYF. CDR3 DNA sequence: TGTGCCAGCAGCCCCTGGACTAGCGGGGCCCAAGAGACCCAGTACTTC.

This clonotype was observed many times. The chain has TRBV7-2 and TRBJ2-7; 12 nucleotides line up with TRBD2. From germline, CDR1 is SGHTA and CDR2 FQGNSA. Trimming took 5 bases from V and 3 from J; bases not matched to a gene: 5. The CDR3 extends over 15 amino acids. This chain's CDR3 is CASSPGLAGYYEQYF. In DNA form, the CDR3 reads TGTGCCAGCAGCCCGGGACTAGCGGGTTACTACGAGCAGTACTTC.

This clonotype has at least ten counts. The CDR3 DNA is TGTGCCACCGCGGGGGAAGTGGCGAACACTGAAGCTTTCTTT. This encodes CATAGEVANTEAFF. The chain joins TRBV10-3 to TRBJ1-1; a possible D gene is TRBD1 (5 bases). The CDR3 runs 14 residues. The germline V gene has CDR1 ENHRY and CDR2 SYGVKD. V lost 10 bases to trimming and J lost 1 base, with 16 bases between them.

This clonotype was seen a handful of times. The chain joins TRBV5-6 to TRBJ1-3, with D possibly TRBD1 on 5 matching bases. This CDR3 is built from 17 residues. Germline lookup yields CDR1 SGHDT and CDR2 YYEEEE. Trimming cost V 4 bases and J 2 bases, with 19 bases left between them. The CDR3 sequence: CASSDGAGRYAGNTIYF. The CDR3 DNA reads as TGTGCCAGCAGCGATGGGGCAGGTAGATATGCTGGAAACACCATATATTTT.

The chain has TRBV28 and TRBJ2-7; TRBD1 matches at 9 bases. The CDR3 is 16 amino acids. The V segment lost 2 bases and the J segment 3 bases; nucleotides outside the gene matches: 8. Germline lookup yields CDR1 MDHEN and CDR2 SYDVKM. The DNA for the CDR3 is TGTGCCAGCAGTTTAGCCGGGACAGGGTTTTTCTACGAGCAGTACTTC. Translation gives CASSLAGTGFFYEQYF.

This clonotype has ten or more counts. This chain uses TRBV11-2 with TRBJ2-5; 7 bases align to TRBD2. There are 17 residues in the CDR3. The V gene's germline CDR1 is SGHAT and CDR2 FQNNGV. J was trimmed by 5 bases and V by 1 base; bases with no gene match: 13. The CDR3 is CASSLGTAGTNGETQYF. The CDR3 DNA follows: TGTGCCAGCAGCTTAGGCACGGCCGGGACTAACGGCGAGACCCAGTACTTC.

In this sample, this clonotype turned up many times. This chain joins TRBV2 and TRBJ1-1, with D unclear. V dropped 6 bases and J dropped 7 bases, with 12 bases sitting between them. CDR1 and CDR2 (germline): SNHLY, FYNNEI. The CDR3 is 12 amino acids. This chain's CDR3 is CASSSGGFEAFF. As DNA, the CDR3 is TGTGCCAGCAGCTCAGGTGGATTTGAAGCTTTCTTT.

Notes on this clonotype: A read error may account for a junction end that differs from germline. In nucleotides, the CDR3 is TGTCCCAGCAGGGGAGGCGGAATGTACGAGCAGTACTTC. Protein sequence: CPSRGGGMYEQYF. The chain uses TRBV2 and TRBJ2-7; D is perhaps TRBD1 or TRBD2 (6 bases each). Germline loops: CDR1 SNHLY, CDR2 FYNNEI. The CDR3 consists of 13 residues. The full variable domain, with the rest looked up from reference TRBV2 and TRBJ2-7, is EPEVTQTPSHQVTQMGQEVILRCVPISNHLYFYWYRQILGQKVEFLVSFYNNEISEKSEIFDDQFSVERPDGSNFTLKIRSTKLEDSAMYFCPSRGGGMYEQYFGPGTRLTVT.

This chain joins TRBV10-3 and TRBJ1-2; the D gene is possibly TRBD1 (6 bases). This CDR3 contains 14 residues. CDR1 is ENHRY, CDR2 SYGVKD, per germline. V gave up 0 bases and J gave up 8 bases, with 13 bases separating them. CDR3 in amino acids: CAISESYRAGGYTF. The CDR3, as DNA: TGTGCCATCAGTGAGTCGTACAGGGCGGGCGGCTACACCTTC.

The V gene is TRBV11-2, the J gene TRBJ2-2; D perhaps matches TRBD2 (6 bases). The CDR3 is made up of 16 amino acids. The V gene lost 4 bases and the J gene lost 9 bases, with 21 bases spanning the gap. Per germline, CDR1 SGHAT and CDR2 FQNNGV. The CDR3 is CASSSPPTRPHRELFF. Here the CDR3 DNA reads TGTGCCAGCAGCTCCCCTCCGACTAGACCTCACCGGGAGCTGTTTTTT.